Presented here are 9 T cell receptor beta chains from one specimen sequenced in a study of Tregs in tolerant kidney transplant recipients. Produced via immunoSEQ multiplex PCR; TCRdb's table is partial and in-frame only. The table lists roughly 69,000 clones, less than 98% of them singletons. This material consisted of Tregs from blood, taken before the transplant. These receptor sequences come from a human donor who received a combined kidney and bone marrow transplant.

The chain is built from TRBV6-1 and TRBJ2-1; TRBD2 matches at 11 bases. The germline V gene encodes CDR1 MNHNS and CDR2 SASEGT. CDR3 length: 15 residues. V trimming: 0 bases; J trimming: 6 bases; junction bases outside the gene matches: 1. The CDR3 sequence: CASSEASGRANEQFF. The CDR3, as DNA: TGTGCCAGCAGTGAAGCTAGCGGGAGGGCCAATGAGCAGTTCTTC.

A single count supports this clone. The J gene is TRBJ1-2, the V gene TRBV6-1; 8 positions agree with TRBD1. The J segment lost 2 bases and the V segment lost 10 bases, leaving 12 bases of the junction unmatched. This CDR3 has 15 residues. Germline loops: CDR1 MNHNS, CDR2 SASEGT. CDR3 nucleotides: TGTGCCACCTACCTTGTCAGGGGGCCGAACTATGGCTACACCTTC. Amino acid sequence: CATYLVRGPNYGYTF.

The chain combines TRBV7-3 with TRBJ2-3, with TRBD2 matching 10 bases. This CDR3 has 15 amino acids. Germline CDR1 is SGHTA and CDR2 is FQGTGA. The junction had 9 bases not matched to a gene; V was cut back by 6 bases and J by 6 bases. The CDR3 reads CASSLAGGVSDTQYF. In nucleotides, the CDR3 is TGTGCCAGCAGTTTAGCGGGAGGCGTTTCGGATACGCAGTATTTT.

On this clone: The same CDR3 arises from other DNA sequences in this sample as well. CDR3: CSARGAYEQYF. CDR3 DNA sequence: TGCAGTGCACGGGGAGCCTACGAGCAGTACTTC. V usage is TRBV20-1 and J usage is TRBJ2-7, with D possibly matching TRBD2 (5 bases). Trimming cost V 6 bases and J 2 bases, with 8 bases left between them. CDR3 length: 11 amino acids. Looked up from germline, CDR1 is DFQATT and CDR2 is SNEGSKA (reference sequence).

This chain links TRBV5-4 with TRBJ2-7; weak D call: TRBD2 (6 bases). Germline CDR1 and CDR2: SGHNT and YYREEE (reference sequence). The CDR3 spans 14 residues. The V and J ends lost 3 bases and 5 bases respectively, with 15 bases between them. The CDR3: CASSSGTSRDEQYF. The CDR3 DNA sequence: TGTGCCAGCAGCTCGGGGACTTCGCGGGACGAGCAGTACTTC. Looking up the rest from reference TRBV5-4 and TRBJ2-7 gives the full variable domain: ETGVTQSPTHLIKTRGQQVTLRCSSQSGHNTVSWYQQALGQGPQFIFQYYREEENGRGNFPPRFSGLQFPNYSSELNVNALELDDSALYLCASSSGTSRDEQYFGPGTRLTVT.

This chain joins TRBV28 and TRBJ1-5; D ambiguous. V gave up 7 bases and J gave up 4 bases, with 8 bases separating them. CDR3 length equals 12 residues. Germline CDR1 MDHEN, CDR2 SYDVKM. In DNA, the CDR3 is TGTGCCAGCAACCCTCAGAATCAGCCCCAGCATTTT. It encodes CASNPQNQPQHF.

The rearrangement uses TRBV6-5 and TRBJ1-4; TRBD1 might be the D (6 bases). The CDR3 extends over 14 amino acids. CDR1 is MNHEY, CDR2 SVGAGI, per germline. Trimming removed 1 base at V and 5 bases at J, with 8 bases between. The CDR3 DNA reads TGTGCCAGCAGTTACTTAGGGGGAAATGAAAAACTGTTTTTT. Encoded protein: CASSYLGGNEKLFF.

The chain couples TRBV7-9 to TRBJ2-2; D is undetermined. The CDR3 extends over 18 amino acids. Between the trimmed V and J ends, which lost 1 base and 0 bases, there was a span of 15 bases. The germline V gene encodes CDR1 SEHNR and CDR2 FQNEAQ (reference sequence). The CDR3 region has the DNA TGTGCCAGCAGCTTAGAAAGTGTTGGGCTCCCGAACACCGGGGAGCTGTTTTTT. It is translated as CASSLESVGLPNTGELFF.

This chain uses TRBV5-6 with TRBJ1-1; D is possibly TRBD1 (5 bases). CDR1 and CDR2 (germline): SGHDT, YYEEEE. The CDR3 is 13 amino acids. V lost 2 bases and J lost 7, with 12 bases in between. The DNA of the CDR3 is TGTGCCAGCAGCTTAGGGACTTACCTTGAAGCTTTCTTT. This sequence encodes CASSLGTYLEAFF.